This T cell receptor beta chain was captured in a study of shared clonotypes between healthy human individuals. The study ran the assay at deep level. Data came from immunoSEQ multiplex PCR; TCRdb stores just in-frame clones and leaves some out. Among some 2,400,000 clones, about 94% were seen once, and the ten largest hold less than 0.15%. Germline V CDR1 and CDR2: MNHEY, SMNVEV (reference sequence). V was cut by 4 bases and J by 6 bases, with 16 bases left in between. CDR3 length: 16 residues. The clonotype comes from a man younger than 30 in good health. V is TRBV27 and J is TRBJ1-6; the D gene is possibly TRBD1 (6 bases). Specimen: naive CD4+ T cells sorted from blood. Subset described: CD45RA+ positively selected. This CDR3 is CASSSTGIVRNSPLHF. CDR3 coding DNA: TGTGCCAGCAGTTCAACAGGGATAGTTCGTAATTCACCCCTCCACTTT.